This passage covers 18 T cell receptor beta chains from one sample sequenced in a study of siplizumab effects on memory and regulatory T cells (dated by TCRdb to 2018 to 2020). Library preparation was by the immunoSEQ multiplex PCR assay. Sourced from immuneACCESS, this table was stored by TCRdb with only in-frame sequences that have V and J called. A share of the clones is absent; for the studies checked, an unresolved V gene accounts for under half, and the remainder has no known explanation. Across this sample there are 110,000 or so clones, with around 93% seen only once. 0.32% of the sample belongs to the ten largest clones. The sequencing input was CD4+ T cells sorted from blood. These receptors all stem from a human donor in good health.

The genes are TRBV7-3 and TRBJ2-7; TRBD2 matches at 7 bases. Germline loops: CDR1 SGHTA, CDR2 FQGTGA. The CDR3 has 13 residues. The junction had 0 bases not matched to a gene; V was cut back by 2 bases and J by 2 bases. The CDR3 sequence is CASSLAGAYEQYF. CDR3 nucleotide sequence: TGTGCCAGCAGCTTAGCGGGAGCCTACGAGCAGTACTTC.

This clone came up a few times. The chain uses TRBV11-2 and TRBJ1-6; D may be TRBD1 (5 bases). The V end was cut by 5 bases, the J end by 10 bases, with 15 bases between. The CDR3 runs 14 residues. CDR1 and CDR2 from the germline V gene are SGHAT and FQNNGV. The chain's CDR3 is CASSLQGWTSPLHF. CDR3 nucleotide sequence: TGTGCCAGCAGCCTCCAGGGATGGACATCACCCCTCCACTTT. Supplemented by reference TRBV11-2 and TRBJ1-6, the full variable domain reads EAGVAQSPRYKIIEKRQSVAFWCNPISGHATLYWYQQILGQGPKLLIQFQNNGVVDDSQLPKDRFSAERLKGVDSTLKIQPAKLEDSAVYLCASSLQGWTSPLHFGNGTRLTVT.

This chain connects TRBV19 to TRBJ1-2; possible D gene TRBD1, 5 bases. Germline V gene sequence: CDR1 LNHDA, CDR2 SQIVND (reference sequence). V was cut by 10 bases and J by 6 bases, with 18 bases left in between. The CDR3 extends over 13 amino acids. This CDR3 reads CATRGAGRDGYTF. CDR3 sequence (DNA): TGTGCCACCCGAGGGGCAGGGAGGGATGGCTACACCTTC.

The CDR3 sequence is CASSPPGQNQPQHF. The CDR3 DNA follows: TGTGCCAGCTCACCGCCGGGACAGAATCAGCCCCAGCATTTT. The gene calls are TRBV18 and TRBJ1-5, with 7 bases that match TRBD1. The CDR3 has 14 residues. The germline V gene has CDR1 KGHSH and CDR2 LQKENI. V was pared by 3 bases and J by 4 bases, with 3 bases of the junction left unmatched. Full variable domain (remainder filled in from reference TRBV18 and TRBJ1-5): NAGVMQNPRHLVRRRGQEARLRCSPMKGHSHVYWYRQLPEEGLKFMVYLQKENIIDESGMPKERFSAEFPKEGPSILRIQQVVRGDSAAYFCASSPPGQNQPQHFGDGTRLSIL.

The chain's CDR3 is CASSVGSFSYNEQFF. The CDR3 nucleotides are TGTGCCAGCAGCGTAGGTAGTTTCTCCTACAATGAGCAGTTCTTC. V is TRBV9 and J is TRBJ2-1; D uncertain. Germline CDR1 SGDLS, CDR2 YYNGEE. Trimming removed 0 bases at V and 0 bases at J, with 7 bases between. The CDR3 extends over 15 amino acids.

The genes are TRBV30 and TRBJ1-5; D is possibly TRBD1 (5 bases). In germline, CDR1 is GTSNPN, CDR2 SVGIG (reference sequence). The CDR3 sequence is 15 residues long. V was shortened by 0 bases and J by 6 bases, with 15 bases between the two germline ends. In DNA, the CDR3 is TGTGCCTGGAGTGTAAAGGGGCAGGGAGGTCAGCCCCAGCATTTT. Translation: CAWSVKGQGGQPQHF.

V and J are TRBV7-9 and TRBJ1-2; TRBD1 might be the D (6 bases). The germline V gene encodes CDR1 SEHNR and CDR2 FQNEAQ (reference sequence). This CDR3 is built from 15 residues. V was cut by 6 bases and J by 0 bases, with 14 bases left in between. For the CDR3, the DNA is TGTGCCAGCAGATCGAACAGGGACTCTAACTATGGCTACACCTTC. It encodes CASRSNRDSNYGYTF. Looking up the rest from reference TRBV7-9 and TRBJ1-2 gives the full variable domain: DTGVSQNPRHKITKRGQNVTFRCDPISEHNRLYWYRQTLGQGPEFLTYFQNEAQLEKSRLLSDRFSAERPKGSFSTLEIQRTEQGDSAMYLCASRSNRDSNYGYTFGSGTRLTVV.

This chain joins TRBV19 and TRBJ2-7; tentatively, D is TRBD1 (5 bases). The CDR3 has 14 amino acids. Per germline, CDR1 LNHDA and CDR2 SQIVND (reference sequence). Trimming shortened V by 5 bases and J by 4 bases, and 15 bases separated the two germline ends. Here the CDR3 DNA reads TGTGCCAGTAGTGTACAGGTAGGACCTTACGAGCAGTACTTC. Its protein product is CASSVQVGPYEQYF. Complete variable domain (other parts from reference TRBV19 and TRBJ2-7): DGGITQSPKYLFRKEGQNVTLSCEQNLNHDAMYWYRQDPGQGLRLIYYSQIVNDFQKGDIAEGYSVSREKKESFPLTVTSAQKNPTAFYLCASSVQVGPYEQYFGPGTRLTVT.

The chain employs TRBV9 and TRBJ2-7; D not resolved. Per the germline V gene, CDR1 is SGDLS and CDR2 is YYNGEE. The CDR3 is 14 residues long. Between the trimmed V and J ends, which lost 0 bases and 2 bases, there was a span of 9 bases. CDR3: CASSVEPDTYEQYF. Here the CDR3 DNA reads TGTGCCAGCAGCGTAGAGCCTGACACCTACGAGCAGTACTTC.

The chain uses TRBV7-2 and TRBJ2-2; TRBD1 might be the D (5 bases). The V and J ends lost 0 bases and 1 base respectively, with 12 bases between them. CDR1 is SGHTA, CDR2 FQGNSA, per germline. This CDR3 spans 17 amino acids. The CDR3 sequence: CASSLAIRQGNTGELFF. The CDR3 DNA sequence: TGTGCCAGCAGCTTAGCAATCCGGCAGGGGAACACCGGGGAGCTGTTTTTT.

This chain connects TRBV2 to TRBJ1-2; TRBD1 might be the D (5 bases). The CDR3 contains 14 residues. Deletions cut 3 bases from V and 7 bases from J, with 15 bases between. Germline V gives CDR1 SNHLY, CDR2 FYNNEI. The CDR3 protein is CASSDIGRAAGYTF. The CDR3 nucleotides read TGTGCCAGCAGTGACATTGGCAGGGCGGCTGGCTACACCTTC.

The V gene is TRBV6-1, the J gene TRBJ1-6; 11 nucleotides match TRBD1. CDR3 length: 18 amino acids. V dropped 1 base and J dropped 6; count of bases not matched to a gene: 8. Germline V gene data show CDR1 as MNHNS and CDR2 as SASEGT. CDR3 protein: CASSEGTGGAPLNSPLHF. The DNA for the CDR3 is TGTGCCAGCAGTGAAGGGACAGGGGGCGCTCCCCTTAATTCACCCCTCCACTTT.

CDR3 DNA: TGTGCCTCGAAGACTAGCGGGGTTTACAATGAGCAGTTCTTC. Protein: CASKTSGVYNEQFF. The chain uses TRBV15 and TRBJ2-1; TRBD2 matches at 11 bases. Trimming cost V 11 bases and J 4 bases; bases outside gene matches: 7. The CDR3 extends over 14 amino acids. CDR1 LNHNV and CDR2 YYDKDF come from the germline V gene (reference sequence).

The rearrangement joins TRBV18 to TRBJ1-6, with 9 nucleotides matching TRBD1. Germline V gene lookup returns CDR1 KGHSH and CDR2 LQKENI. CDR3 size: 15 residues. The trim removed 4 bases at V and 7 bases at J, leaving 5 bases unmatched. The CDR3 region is CASSLGGQGNSPLHF. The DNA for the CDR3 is TGTGCCAGCTCACTGGGGGGACAGGGAAATTCACCCCTCCACTTT.

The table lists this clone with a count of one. The CDR3 nucleotides are TGTGCCAGCAGCGAAGACAGGGTAGACTATGGCTACACCTTC. Protein: CASSEDRVDYGYTF. The chain links TRBV9 to TRBJ1-2, with 7 bases aligning to TRBD1. The CDR3 has 14 amino acids. CDR1 and CDR2 (germline): SGDLS, YYNGEE. Trimming removed 3 bases from V and 3 bases from J; junction bases left unmatched: 5.

CDR3 residues: CASSQESSSYNEQFF. The CDR3 DNA is TGTGCCAGCAGCCAAGAATCCAGCAGCTACAATGAGCAGTTCTTC. V is TRBV4-2 and J is TRBJ2-1; D uncertain. V lost 0 bases and J lost 3, with 9 bases in between. CDR1 and CDR2 from the germline V gene are LGHNA and YNFKEQ. This CDR3 comprises 15 residues.

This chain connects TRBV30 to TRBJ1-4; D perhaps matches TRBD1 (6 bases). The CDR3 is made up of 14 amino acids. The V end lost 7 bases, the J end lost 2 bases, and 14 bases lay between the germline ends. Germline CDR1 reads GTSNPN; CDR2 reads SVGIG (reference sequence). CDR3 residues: CASVGAETNEKLFF. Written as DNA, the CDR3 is TGTGCCTCCGTGGGGGCTGAGACTAATGAAAAACTGTTTTTT.

Written as DNA, the CDR3 is TGTGCCAGCAGCCGAACGGACAGGGGGCTCGGTAATCAGCCCCAGCATTTT. Its protein product is CASSRTDRGLGNQPQHF. V usage is TRBV5-5 and J usage is TRBJ1-5; TRBD1 matches at 11 bases. Germline V gene lookup returns CDR1 SGHKS and CDR2 YYEKEE (reference sequence). This CDR3 contains 17 residues. After removal of 4 bases from V and 4 bases from J, the junction contained 10 bases not matched to a gene.